The clone carrying this TCR beta chain was counted ten times or more. The antigen is undetermined. CDR1 and CDR2 (germline): SNHLY, FYNNEI. The length of the CDR3 is 13 residues. The V and J ends lost 8 bases and 7 bases respectively, with 18 bases between them. Time point of the sample: persistent/refractory GD, antithyroid drugs over 5 years with positive TRAb. The TCR library was made from RNA that had been extracted from PBMCs in TRIzol. TCR beta libraries were built with iRepertoire HTBI primers and Arm-PCR of CDR3 regions. TCRdb redid the calling of the multiplex PCR reads with MiXCR, one entry per CDR3 protein. The repertoire holds 300,000 to 500,000 distinct CDR3 sequences, with 20% as singletons. This entry belongs to a study of regulatory T cells in long-lasting Graves disease. Overall study findings and caveats: Shared public clonotypes totalled about 2,600 in persistent patients, compared with about a thousand in new patients. Persistent cases of Graves' showed reduced TCR diversity relative to newly diagnosed patients.

The chain combines TRBV2 with TRBJ2-7; D may be TRBD2 (7 bases). The sequence derives from a female donor with Graves disease. Sequences were derived from peripheral blood mononuclear cells (PBMCs), sampled when the disease was refractory, from a patient treated with antithyroid drugs. Written as DNA, the CDR3 is TGTGCCAGCGGTGGACTAGGGGGTCAGGAGCAGTACTTC. Translated: CASGGLGGQEQYF.